This TCR beta chain was identified during a study of regulatory T cells in long-lasting Graves disease. Notes on the study in general: Comparison showed that persistent patients shared more public clonotypes (2,741) than new patients (966).

The CDR3 runs to 13 residues. Germline V gene data show CDR1 as SGHNT and CDR2 as YENEEA. Regarding time point: newly diagnosed GD, antithyroid drugs for less than 3 months. Extracted RNA from PBMCs served as the source of the TCR library. iRepertoire HTBI primers and Arm-PCR of CDR3 regions built TCR beta libraries. TCRdb passed the multiplex PCR reads through MiXCR, listing each CDR3 protein once. The profile shows 350,000 to 450,000 distinct CDR3 sequences, 15% of them singletons. On this clonotype: Its specificity is unknown. In this CDR3 the conserved last residue, phenylalanine or tryptophan, is missing, so a read error is likely.

The same sample was also used in a study of T cells in Graves' hyperthyroidism and ophthalmopathy. That study adds: Hyperthyroidism had been newly diagnosed in patients aged 18 to 65, and its duration was under 2 months. The TCR CDR3 was amplified in a first-round RT-PCR using the HTBI primer set.

The receptor was isolated from a young woman with Graves disease. The sequenced sample was peripheral blood mononuclear cells (PBMCs), obtained at new diagnosis, from a patient treated with antithyroid drugs. V usage is TRBV11-3 and J usage is TRBJ1-1; D might be TRBD1 (6 bases). This CDR3 is CASTLFMDSEAFY. CDR3 DNA sequence: TGTGCCAGCACCTTATTCATGGACAGTGAAGCTTTCTAT.